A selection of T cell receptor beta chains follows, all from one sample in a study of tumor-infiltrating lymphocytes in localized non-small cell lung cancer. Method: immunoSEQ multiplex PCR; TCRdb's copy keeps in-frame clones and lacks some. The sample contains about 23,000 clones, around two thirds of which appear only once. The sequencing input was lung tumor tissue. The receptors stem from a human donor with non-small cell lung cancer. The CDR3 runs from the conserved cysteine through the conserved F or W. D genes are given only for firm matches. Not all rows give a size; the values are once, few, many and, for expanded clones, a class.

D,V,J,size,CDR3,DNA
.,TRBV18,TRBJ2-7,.,CASSPPAGASEQYF,TGTGCCAGCTCACCACCCGCAGGGGCCTCCGAGCAGTACTTC
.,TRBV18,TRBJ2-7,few,CASSPPKGPLGF,TGTGCCAGCTCACCACCGAAGGGGCCCCTAGGCTTC
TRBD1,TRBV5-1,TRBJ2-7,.,CASSSTGGSSYEQYF,TGCGCCAGCAGCTCGACAGGGGGGAGCTCCTACGAGCAGTACTTC
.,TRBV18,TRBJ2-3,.,CASSPPAGSRDTQYF,TGTGCCAGCTCACCACCGGCGGGGTCCCGAGATACGCAGTATTTT
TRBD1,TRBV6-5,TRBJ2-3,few,CASSQQGAYTDTQYF,TGTGCCAGCAGCCAACAGGGGGCCTACACAGATACGCAGTATTTT
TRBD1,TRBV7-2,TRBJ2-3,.,CASSLGGTGRDTQYF,TGTGCCAGCAGCTTGGGGGGGACAGGGCGAGATACGCAGTATTTT
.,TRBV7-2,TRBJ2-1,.,CASSSPAGGEQFF,TGTGCCAGCAGCTCTCCCGCAGGTGGAGAGCAGTTCTTC
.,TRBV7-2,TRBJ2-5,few,CASSLGRGGETQYF,TGTGCCAGCAGCTTAGGGCGGGGCGGGGAGACCCAGTACTTC
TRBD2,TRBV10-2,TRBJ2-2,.,CASSGQRGGFRNTGELFF,TGCGCCAGCAGTGGTCAGCGGGGGGGATTCAGGAACACCGGGGAGCTGTTTTTT
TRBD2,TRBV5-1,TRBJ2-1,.,CASSLATSDEQFF,TGCGCCAGCAGCTTGGCTACTAGCGATGAGCAGTTCTTC
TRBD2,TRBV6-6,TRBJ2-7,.,CASSRTSGNSYEQYF,TGTGCCAGCAGCCGGACTAGCGGAAATTCTTACGAGCAGTACTTC
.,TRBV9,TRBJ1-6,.,CASSPLRGASPLHF,TGTGCCAGCAGCCCCCTCCGTGGTGCTTCACCCCTCCACTTT
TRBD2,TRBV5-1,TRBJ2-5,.,CASRIFGVSTSGGRQETQYF,TGCGCCAGCAGAATTTTCGGTGTCTCGACTAGCGGGGGGCGGCAAGAGACCCAGTACTTC
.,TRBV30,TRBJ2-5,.,CAWSGGGIQYF,TGTGCCTGGAGTGGAGGAGGGATCCAGTACTTC
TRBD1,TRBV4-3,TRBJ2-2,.,CASRGQGYTGELFF,TGCGCCAGCAGAGGACAGGGATACACCGGGGAGCTGTTTTTT
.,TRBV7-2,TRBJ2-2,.,CASSSQGGGRTGELFF,TGTGCCAGCAGCTCCCAAGGAGGGGGGAGGACCGGGGAGCTGTTTTTT
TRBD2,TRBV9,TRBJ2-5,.,CASSVAVSGQETQYF,TGTGCCAGCAGCGTAGCTGTTAGCGGGCAAGAGACCCAGTACTTC
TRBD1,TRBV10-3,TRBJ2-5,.,CATQSTGAEETQYF,TGTGCCACCCAATCAACAGGGGCCGAGGAGACCCAGTACTTC
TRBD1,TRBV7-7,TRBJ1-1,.,CASSQTQQGEAFF,TGTGCCAGCAGCCAAACCCAACAGGGGGAAGCTTTCTTT
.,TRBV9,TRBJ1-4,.,CASSVRGEEDEKLFF,TGTGCCAGCAGCGTCCGAGGGGAAGAGGATGAAAAACTGTTTTTT
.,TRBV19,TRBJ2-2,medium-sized,CASRGSGELFF,TGTGCCAGTAGGGGGTCCGGGGAGCTGTTTTTT
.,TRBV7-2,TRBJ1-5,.,CASSFRGANQPQHF,TGTGCCAGCAGCTTCCGGGGGGCCAATCAGCCCCAGCATTTT
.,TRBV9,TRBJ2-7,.,CASSADRDLHEQYF,TGTGCCAGCAGCGCCGACAGGGACTTACACGAGCAGTACTTC
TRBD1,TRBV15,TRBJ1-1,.,CATSSPGQGGTPNTEAFF,TGTGCCACCAGCAGCCCCGGACAGGGGGGTACCCCGAACACTGAAGCTTTCTTT
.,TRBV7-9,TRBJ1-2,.,CASSSRTDNYGYTF,TGTGCCAGCAGCTCTCGTACGGACAACTATGGCTACACCTTC
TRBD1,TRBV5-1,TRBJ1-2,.,CASSLEGQGTGYTF,TGCGCCAGCAGCTTGGAGGGACAGGGTACCGGCTACACCTTC
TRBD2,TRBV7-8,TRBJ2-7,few,CASSPGGATGEQYF,TGTGCCAGCAGCCCGGGGGGGGCCACGGGGGAGCAGTACTTC
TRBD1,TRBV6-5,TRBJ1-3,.,CASRTGISGNTIYF,TGTGCCAGCAGGACAGGGATCTCCGGAAACACCATATATTTT
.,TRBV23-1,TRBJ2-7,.,CASSPCRVATYEQYF,TGCGCCAGCAGTCCTTGCAGAGTGGCGACCTACGAGCAGTACTTC
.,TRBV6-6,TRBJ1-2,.,CASSYGDGYTF,TGTGCCAGCAGTTACGGGGATGGCTACACCTTC
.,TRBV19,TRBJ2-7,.,CASSIGGYEQYF,TGTGCCAGTAGTATTGGGGGCTACGAGCAGTACTTC
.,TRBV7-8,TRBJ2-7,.,CASSPSRDEQYF,TGTGCCAGCAGCCCCTCACGGGACGAGCAGTACTTC
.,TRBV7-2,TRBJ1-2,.,CASSLSLTGGYTF,TGTGCCAGCAGCTTATCCCTGACAGGTGGCTACACCTTC
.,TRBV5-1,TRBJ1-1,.,CASSLWGGTEAFF,TGCGCCAGCAGCTTGTGGGGGGGGACTGAAGCTTTCTTT
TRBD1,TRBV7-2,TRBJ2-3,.,CASSLGQGETDTQYF,TGTGCCAGCAGCTTAGGACAGGGGGAAACAGATACGCAGTATTTT
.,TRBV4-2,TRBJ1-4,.,CASSQGGTNEKLFF,TGTGCCAGCAGCCAAGGGGGGACAAATGAAAAACTGTTTTTT
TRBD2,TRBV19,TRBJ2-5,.,CASTSSRREGPRGTQYF,TGTGCCAGTACCTCAAGTCGAAGGGAGGGGCCTCGGGGGACCCAGTACTTC
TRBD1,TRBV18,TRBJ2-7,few,CASSRTGMLNEQYF,TGTGCCAGCTCCCGGACAGGGATGCTAAACGAGCAGTACTTC
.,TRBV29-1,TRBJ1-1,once,CSAEGLVENTEAFF,TGCAGCGCCGAAGGTCTAGTAGAGAACACTGAAGCTTTCTTT
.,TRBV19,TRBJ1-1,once,CASSSPRGAGTEAFF,TGTGCCAGTAGTTCCCCTCGGGGGGCGGGAACTGAAGCTTTCTTT
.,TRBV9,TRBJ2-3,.,CASSVSPDTQYF,TGTGCCAGCAGCGTATCGCCAGATACGCAGTATTTT
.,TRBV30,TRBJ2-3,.,CAWSVLRDTQYF,TGTGCCTGGAGTGTACTTCGGGATACGCAGTATTTT
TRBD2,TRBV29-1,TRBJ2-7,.,CSVEVAGAAVVYEQYF,TGCAGCGTTGAAGTAGCGGGGGCGGCAGTAGTGTACGAGCAGTACTTC
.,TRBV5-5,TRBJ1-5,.,CASSLESGSVNQPQHF,TGTGCCAGCAGCTTGGAGTCGGGCAGTGTTAATCAGCCCCAGCATTTT
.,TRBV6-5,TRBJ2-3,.,CASSPPDTLDTQYF,TGTGCCAGCAGTCCCCCGGACACCTTGGATACGCAGTATTTT